Listed below are T cell receptor beta chains from one sample, sequenced in a study of control samples from healthy donors and cancer patients. TCRdb's copy holds only in-frame clones and misses some; the assay was immunoSEQ multiplex PCR. Among 99,000 or so clones, about four fifths were seen once, and the ten largest hold roughly an eighth. The sequencing input was blood. Receptor source: a woman aged 45-65 years in good health. Each CDR3 is given with its conserved first and last residue. Each record gives: J gene, V gene, CDR3 protein.

j_call: TRBJ1-5; v_call: TRBV6-2/TRBV6-3; cdr3_aa: CASSTTVGNQPQHF
j_call: TRBJ2-7; v_call: TRBV5-4; cdr3_aa: CASSLLGGDFSEQYF
j_call: TRBJ2-7; v_call: TRBV13; cdr3_aa: CASSLRPSREQYF
j_call: TRBJ2-3; v_call: TRBV6-5; cdr3_aa: CASSYTTSETDTQYF
j_call: TRBJ1-2; v_call: TRBV7-9; cdr3_aa: CASNKAGGDGYTF
j_call: TRBJ2-5; v_call: TRBV3-1/TRBV3-2; cdr3_aa: CASSQAAPGGAKETQYF
j_call: TRBJ1-1; v_call: TRBV28; cdr3_aa: CASSLQDRVRTEAFF
j_call: TRBJ2-4; v_call: TRBV5-4; cdr3_aa: CASSLIVLAGLAKNIQYF
j_call: TRBJ1-2; v_call: TRBV7-8; cdr3_aa: CASRGYDYGYTF
j_call: TRBJ1-5; v_call: TRBV25-1; cdr3_aa: CASSLDGNQPQHF
j_call: TRBJ1-5; v_call: TRBV5-1; cdr3_aa: CASSSQGGNRPQHF
j_call: TRBJ1-1; v_call: TRBV27; cdr3_aa: CASRPMTGGAFTEAFF
j_call: TRBJ1-2; v_call: TRBV4-3; cdr3_aa: CASSQGRGDGYTF
j_call: TRBJ1-2; v_call: TRBV6-2/TRBV6-3; cdr3_aa: CASSSPTPTRYGYTF
j_call: TRBJ1-3; v_call: TRBV4-2; cdr3_aa: CASSQDRMLTVSGNTIYF